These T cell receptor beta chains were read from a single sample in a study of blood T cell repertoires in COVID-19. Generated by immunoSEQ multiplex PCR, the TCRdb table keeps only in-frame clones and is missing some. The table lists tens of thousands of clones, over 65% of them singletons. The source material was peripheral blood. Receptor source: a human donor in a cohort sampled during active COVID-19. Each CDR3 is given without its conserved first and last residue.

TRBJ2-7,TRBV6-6,ASSFGTPAVYEQY
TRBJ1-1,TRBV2,ASSSEGGLLTEAF
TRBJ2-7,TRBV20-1,SADLRYEQY
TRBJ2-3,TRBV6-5,ASRRAKLDTDTQY
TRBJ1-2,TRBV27,ASSLISGGGYT
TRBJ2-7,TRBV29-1,SVGTGTGSGEQY
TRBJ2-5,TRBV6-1,ASSEHTSGPKETQY
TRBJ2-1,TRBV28,ASSLPRGTHNEQF
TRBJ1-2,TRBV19,ASSTGQGAHGYT
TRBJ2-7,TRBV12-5,ASGLSYRAAGLLSEQY
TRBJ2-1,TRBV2,ASSGTSGGFEEQF
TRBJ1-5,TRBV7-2,ASSLVGGTGGGRQPQH
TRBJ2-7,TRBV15,ATSRRTGDNEQY
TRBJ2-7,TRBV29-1,SVERGNEQY
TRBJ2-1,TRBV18,ASSPGTSGSNEQF
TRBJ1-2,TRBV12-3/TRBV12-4,ASSLAGYGYT
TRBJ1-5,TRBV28,ASNLDRGSQPQH
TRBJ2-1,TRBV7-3,ASSLGGTPYNEQF
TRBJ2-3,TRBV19,ASGGRAWTDTQY
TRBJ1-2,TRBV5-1,ASSEGQGDGLGYT
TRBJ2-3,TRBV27,ASSPGHGGGWDTQY
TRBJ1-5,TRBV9,ASSVQSDNQPQH
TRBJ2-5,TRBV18,ASSPPGQAQETQY
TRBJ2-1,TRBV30,AWSQGTGYNEQF
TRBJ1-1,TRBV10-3,ATQQGENTEAF
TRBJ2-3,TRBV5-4,ASKGGGNTDTQY